Below are 25 T cell receptor beta chains sequenced from a single sample in a study of blood T cell repertoires in COVID-19. Sequencing used immunoSEQ multiplex PCR; TCRdb keeps in-frame clones, though not all of them. The sample lists over 55,000 clones; approximately 92% were seen once. Sequencing input: peripheral blood. Receptors were obtained from a man aged 55 to 69 with acute or convalescent COVID-19.

In this sample, this clone turned up once. The J gene is TRBJ2-2, the V gene TRBV7-2; TRBD2 aligns across 7 bases. Trimming took 1 base from V and 7 from J; bases not matched to a gene: 6. The germline V gene has CDR1 SGHTA and CDR2 FQGNSA. CDR3 length equals 15 residues. The CDR3 nucleotides read TGTGCCAGCAGCTTAGGGGGAGGGCCAAGCGGGGAGCTGTTTTTT. Translation gives CASSLGGGPSGELFF.

This chain links TRBV3-1 (or the pseudogene TRBV3-2) with TRBJ2-3; the match to TRBD2 covers 11 bases. J lost 0 bases, V lost 0 bases, and 8 bases had no gene match. The CDR3 loop spans 19 amino acids. CDR1 is LGHDT and CDR2 is YNNKEL in the germline V gene (reference sequence). The CDR3: CASSQDPGTSGFSTDTQYF. The CDR3 DNA reads as TGTGCCAGCAGCCAAGACCCCGGGACTAGCGGCTTTAGCACAGATACGCAGTATTTT.

V usage is TRBV5-5 and J usage is TRBJ1-2; TRBD1 matches at 11 bases. The CDR3 loop spans 17 amino acids. Germline trimming cut 4 bases from V and 4 bases from J; bases unmatched to any gene: 12. CDR1 is SGHKS, CDR2 YYEKEE, per germline (reference sequence). In DNA, the CDR3 is TGTGCCAGCAGCCCAACGGACAGGGGGCGAAGTGGCTATGGCTACACCTTC. Amino acids: CASSPTDRGRSGYGYTF.

The gene calls are TRBV3-1 (or the pseudogene TRBV3-2) and TRBJ1-2, with D perhaps matching TRBD1 (5 bases). The V gene's germline CDR1 is LGHDT and CDR2 YNNKEL (reference sequence). The CDR3 runs 13 residues. The V end lost 4 bases, the J end lost 7 bases, and 13 bases lay between the germline ends. CDR3 amino acids: CASSPGRGGGYTF. In DNA form, the CDR3 reads TGTGCCAGCAGCCCGGGACGGGGGGGTGGCTACACCTTC.

The gene calls are TRBV7-9 and TRBJ1-2; the match to TRBD1 covers 7 bases. Per the germline V gene, CDR1 is SEHNR and CDR2 is FQNEAQ (reference sequence). CDR3 length equals 17 residues. J was trimmed by 8 bases and V by 5 bases; bases with no gene match: 20. In DNA form, the CDR3 reads TGTGCCAGCAGCCCTACCGTCTGGTCCGGGACAGTGAGAGGCTACACCTTC. As protein: CASSPTVWSGTVRGYTF.

The V and J genes are TRBV30 and TRBJ2-7; D unresolved. The CDR3 extends over 13 amino acids. CDR1 and CDR2 from the germline V gene are GTSNPN and SVGIG (reference sequence). The ends were cut back, 5 bases at V and 0 bases at J, with 11 bases in the middle. CDR3 residues: CAWVDSSSYEQYF. The CDR3 DNA follows: TGTGCCTGGGTCGATTCGAGCTCCTACGAGCAGTACTTC.

This rearrangement joins TRBV28 to TRBJ2-7; 9 bases agree with TRBD1. CDR1 MDHEN and CDR2 SYDVKM come from the germline V gene. The CDR3 is made up of 12 amino acids. The V segment lost 6 bases and the J segment 3 bases; nucleotides outside the gene matches: 0. The CDR3 here is CASRTGGYEQYF. For the CDR3, the DNA is TGTGCCAGCAGGACAGGGGGCTACGAGCAGTACTTC.

This chain connects TRBV3-1 (or the pseudogene TRBV3-2) to TRBJ2-7, with 9 bases aligning to TRBD1. V lost 2 bases, J lost 0 bases, and 8 bases stayed unmatched. This CDR3 contains 17 residues. The germline CDR1 and CDR2 sequences are LGHDT and YNNKEL (reference sequence). DNA for the CDR3: TGTGCCAGCAGCCAAACCACAGGGGGCCTGGGCTCCTACGAGCAGTACTTC. Translating it yields CASSQTTGGLGSYEQYF.

The V call is TRBV7-9, the J call TRBJ1-3; perhaps TRBD1 as D (6 bases). The CDR3 is 15 amino acids. Between the trimmed V and J ends, which lost 3 bases and 0 bases, there was a span of 9 bases. Germline loops: CDR1 SEHNR, CDR2 FQNEAQ (reference sequence). Written as DNA, the CDR3 is TGTGCCAGCAGCTTCGGACAGCACTCTGGAAACACCATATATTTT. Residues: CASSFGQHSGNTIYF.

The V and J genes are TRBV7-3 and TRBJ2-5, with 7 bases fitting TRBD2. The CDR3 is made up of 16 amino acids. Germline assignment: CDR1 SGHTA and CDR2 FQGTGA. V was clipped by 2 bases and J by 1 base; unmatched bases: 7. DNA of the CDR3: TGTGCCAGCAGCTTAGGTGCGGGCGGGGGCCAAGAGACCCAGTACTTC. This gives the protein CASSLGAGGGQETQYF.

This clone is a singleton in its sample. The chain carries TRBV7-2 and TRBJ1-4, with a tentative D call TRBD1 (6 bases). Germline values: CDR1 SGHTA, CDR2 FQGNSA. V shed 5 bases and J shed 8 bases, with 15 bases lying between them. This CDR3 is 14 amino acids long. The CDR3 loop reads CASSPGVWGEKLFF. Here the CDR3 DNA reads TGTGCCAGCAGCCCAGGGGTGTGGGGGGAAAAACTGTTTTTT.

The chain recombines TRBV7-2 with TRBJ2-5; D unresolved. V was clipped by 3 bases and J by 0 bases, with 5 bases between them. CDR3 size: 13 residues. The germline gives CDR1 SGHTA, CDR2 FQGNSA. This CDR3 is CASSLEYQETQYF. CDR3 nucleotide sequence: TGTGCCAGCAGCTTGGAGTACCAAGAGACCCAGTACTTC.

The CDR3 DNA is TGTGCCAGCAGGTCACTAGCGGGAGTATCCGGGGAGCTGTTTTTT. Protein sequence: CASRSLAGVSGELFF. The chain joins TRBV7-2 to TRBJ2-2; TRBD2 aligns across 11 bases. The junction had 6 bases not matched to a gene; V was cut back by 6 bases and J by 6 bases. Germline assignment: CDR1 SGHTA and CDR2 FQGNSA. This CDR3 contains 15 residues.

This sequence joins TRBV9 and TRBJ2-7; the D is unclear. This CDR3 has 14 residues. In germline, CDR1 is SGDLS, CDR2 YYNGEE. V was cut by 8 bases and J by 5 bases, with 20 bases left in between. CDR3 sequence (DNA): TGTGCCAGTTCTTCCCGGAGTTATGCGCACGAGCAGTACTTC. It specifies CASSSRSYAHEQYF.

This chain connects TRBV24-1 to TRBJ2-3; 7 bases are shared with TRBD1. The CDR3 loop spans 13 amino acids. Trimming removed 6 bases from V and 6 bases from J; junction bases left unmatched: 5. Germline V lookup: CDR1 KGHDR, CDR2 SFDVKD. The DNA for the CDR3 is TGTGCCACCAGTACAGGGGATGTGGATACGCAGTATTTT. This sequence encodes CATSTGDVDTQYF.

The genes are TRBV10-3 and TRBJ2-7; TRBD2 aligns across 12 bases. CDR3 length: 17 residues. V lost 3 bases, J lost 2 bases, and 8 bases stayed unmatched. Germline CDR1 reads ENHRY; CDR2 reads SYGVKD. The CDR3 DNA follows: TGTGCCATCAGTGAAGTACGGACTAGCGGGACCCCCTACGAGCAGTACTTC. Protein: CAISEVRTSGTPYEQYF.

The chain couples TRBV2 to TRBJ2-3; TRBD2 aligns across 9 bases. Germline V gene data show CDR1 as SNHLY and CDR2 as FYNNEI. CDR3 length: 14 amino acids. V gave up 10 bases and J gave up 1 base; unmatched junction bases: 6. For the CDR3, the DNA is TGTGCCATCAAGCGGGAGGAGGGCACAGATACGCAGTATTTT. Residues: CAIKREEGTDTQYF.

The chain recombines TRBV9 with TRBJ2-6, with D possibly being TRBD1 (6 bases). Trimming stripped 4 bases from V and 0 bases from J, with 14 bases between. The germline V gene encodes CDR1 SGDLS and CDR2 YYNGEE. The CDR3 consists of 17 residues. In DNA form, the CDR3 reads TGTGCCAGCAGCCCCAGGGGTTTTAGCTCTGGGGCCAACGTCCTGACTTTC. Translation gives CASSPRGFSSGANVLTF.

This chain connects TRBV6-5 to TRBJ2-5; D is ambiguous. Germline V lookup: CDR1 MNHEY, CDR2 SVGAGI. V gave up 5 bases and J gave up 5 bases, with 9 bases separating them. This CDR3 region has 12 residues. The CDR3 is CASSPQLETQYF. The CDR3 DNA follows: TGTGCCAGCAGTCCACAATTGGAGACCCAGTACTTC.

This chain joins TRBV5-1 and TRBJ2-1, with D perhaps matching TRBD2 (5 bases). This CDR3 has 15 amino acids. Germline values: CDR1 SGHRS, CDR2 YFSETQ. V lost 3 bases, J lost 8 bases, and 18 bases lay in between. CDR3 sequence reads: CASSSIPLTSYEQFF. As DNA, the CDR3 is TGCGCCAGCAGCTCGATCCCCCTTACTAGTTATGAGCAGTTCTTC.

This chain connects TRBV18 to TRBJ2-3; 8 positions match TRBD2. V was clipped by 3 bases and J by 1 base; unmatched bases: 6. CDR3 length equals 16 residues. Germline V gene lookup returns CDR1 KGHSH and CDR2 LQKENI. The CDR3, as DNA: TGTGCCAGCTCACCCGCCGCCGGGGGGGGCACAGATACGCAGTATTTT. Translation: CASSPAAGGGTDTQYF.

This clone was seen more than once but under ten times. This chain connects TRBV5-1 to TRBJ2-2; 12 nucleotides align to TRBD2. V lost 2 bases, J lost 7 bases, and 6 bases stayed unmatched. The CDR3 extends over 16 amino acids. Per germline, CDR1 SGHRS and CDR2 YFSETQ. The CDR3 DNA reads TGCGCCAGCAGCTTCCGGACTAGCGGGATTGTCGGGGAGCTGTTTTTT. It specifies CASSFRTSGIVGELFF.

This clone occurred once. The genes are TRBV19 and TRBJ1-1, with TRBD1 identical over 10 bases. V dropped 8 bases and J dropped 6; count of bases not matched to a gene: 15. The CDR3 sequence is 16 residues long. Germline V CDR1 and CDR2: LNHDA, SQIVND (reference sequence). CDR3 DNA: TGTGCCAGTCGTACCTCGGACAGGGGGTTGATTGCTGAAGCTTTCTTT. It yields the protein CASRTSDRGLIAEAFF.

V usage is TRBV5-1 and J usage is TRBJ2-1; 8 bases fit TRBD2. The CDR3 sequence is 16 residues long. From germline, CDR1 is SGHRS and CDR2 YFSETQ. V lost 5 bases and J lost 0; bases outside the gene matches: 7. The DNA of the CDR3 is TGCGCCAGCAGAGTGATGGCGGGAGGCTCCTACAATGAGCAGTTCTTC. It codes for CASRVMAGGSYNEQFF.

The rearrangement uses TRBV20-1 and TRBJ2-5; TRBD2 agrees at 9 bases. J was trimmed by 5 bases and V by 3 bases; bases with no gene match: 10. Germline lookup yields CDR1 DFQATT and CDR2 SNEGSKA (reference sequence). CDR3 size: 15 residues. CDR3 in amino acids: CSASPGTSWGETQYF. In DNA form, the CDR3 reads TGCAGTGCTAGTCCCGGGACTAGCTGGGGCGAGACCCAGTACTTC.